This T cell receptor beta chain derives from a study of cytomegalovirus exposure and HLA in healthy donors. Overall study results and limits: Later analysis suggested links between common viral pathogens and several top significant clusters. In an earlier analysis, in roughly 600 donors, most V segments appeared productive either ~87% or ~30% of the time. A highly shared variant cluster was judged a likely technical artifact. As confirmed in vitro, three CMV-associated chains were specific for CMV antigens.

Researchers ran the PCR with 60 Vbeta and 13 Jbeta primers. The table came from immunoSEQ multiplex PCR; TCRdb's copy has only in-frame clones and leaves some out. The table lists under 200,000 clones. About this clone itself: Its cognate antigen is unknown.

The source is a woman in her late teens or twenties in good health and CMV-seropositive. The sequencing input was PBMCs.

In DNA form, the CDR3 reads TGTGCCAGCAGTGAGATTGCGGGGTCTAGCGGGGACTACGAGCAGTACTTC. Encoded protein: CASSEIAGSSGDYEQYF. The V call is TRBV6-1, the J call TRBJ2-7; TRBD2 agrees at 9 bases. V dropped 3 bases and J dropped 3; count of bases not matched to a gene: 12. CDR1 MNHNS and CDR2 SASEGT come from the germline V gene. CDR3 length: 17 residues.